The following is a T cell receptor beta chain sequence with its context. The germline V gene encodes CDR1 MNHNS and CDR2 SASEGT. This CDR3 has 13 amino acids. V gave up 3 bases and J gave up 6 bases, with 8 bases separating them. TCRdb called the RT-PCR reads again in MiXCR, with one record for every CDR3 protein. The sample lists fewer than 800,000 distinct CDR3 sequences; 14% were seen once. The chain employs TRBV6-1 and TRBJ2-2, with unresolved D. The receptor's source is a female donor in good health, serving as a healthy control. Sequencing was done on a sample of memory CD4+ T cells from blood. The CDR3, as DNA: TGTGCCAGCAGTGAGATAGAAGCCGGGGAGCTGTTTTTT. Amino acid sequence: CASSEIEAGELFF.